This T cell receptor (beta chain) came from a study of shared clonotypes between healthy human individuals. CDR3 size: 11 residues. Trimming cost V 5 bases and J 11 bases, with 13 bases left between them. Germline V CDR1 and CDR2: SGHNT, YYREEE (reference sequence). Assay runs were performed at deep level. In the authors' workflow: ImmunoSEQ output lacked quality scores and full-length reads, limiting matched filtering. Profiling relied on immunoSEQ multiplex PCR, and the TCRdb table lists in-frame clones only, not all of them. The DNA was the basis for D and trimming; V, J and clone size are from that table. Of 2 million to 3 million clones in the sample, more than 85% were seen once. In this sample, this clone turned up once.

The receptor's source is a man younger than 30 in good health. Some clones in this sample may be carry-over from other donors' samples. The specimen sequenced was naive CD4+ T cells from PBMCs. Subset specified: CD45RA+ positively selected. The chain has TRBV5-4 and TRBJ1-2; D perhaps matches TRBD1 (6 bases). CDR3 bases: TGTGCCAGCAGAGGGGGAAGGAGGTACACCTTC. It translates to CASRGGRRYTF.